One and the same sample provided the 18 T cell receptor beta chains below, sequenced in a study of cytomegalovirus exposure and HLA in healthy donors. 60 Vbeta and 13 Jbeta primers were used in PCR. The repertoire was sequenced with immunoSEQ multiplex PCR; TCRdb's copy has only in-frame clones and lacks some. The repertoire holds more than 150,000 clones, around 78% seen once, with roughly 1.5% in the top ten. The specimen sequenced was PBMCs. Receptor source: a young man in good health and CMV-seronegative.

The gene calls are TRBV29-1 and TRBJ2-4; 7 nucleotides align to TRBD2. V trimming: 6 bases; J trimming: 1 base; junction bases outside the gene matches: 6. The CDR3 is made up of 14 amino acids. Germline V gives CDR1 SQVTM, CDR2 ANQGSEA. In nucleotides, the CDR3 is TGCAGCGTCGGTTCAGCGGGGGCCAAAAACATTCAGTACTTC. This codes for CSVGSAGAKNIQYF.

The CDR3 is CASSITPGGQFF. DNA of the CDR3: TGCGCCAGCAGCATCACCCCAGGGGGGCAGTTCTTC. The chain employs TRBV5-1 and TRBJ2-1; 7 bases are shared with TRBD1. CDR3 length: 12 residues. The trim removed 4 bases at V and 12 bases at J, leaving 7 bases unmatched. The germline V gene has CDR1 SGHRS and CDR2 YFSETQ.

There are a few counts of this clone. This rearrangement joins TRBV28 to TRBJ2-5; D unclear. CDR3 length equals 13 residues. V shed 1 base and J shed 4 bases, with 7 bases lying between them. Per the germline V gene, CDR1 is MDHEN and CDR2 is SYDVKM. The CDR3, as DNA: TGTGCCAGCAGTTTATATAATCCAGAGACCCAGTACTTC. It encodes CASSLYNPETQYF. Drawing the rest from reference TRBV28 and TRBJ2-5, the complete variable domain is DVKVTQSSRYLVKRTGEKVFLECVQDMDHENMFWYRQDPGLGLRLIYFSYDVKMKEKGDIPEGYSVSREKKERFSLILESASTNQTSMYLCASSLYNPETQYFGPGTRLLVL.

The table lists this clone with a count of one. The rearrangement joins TRBV5-1 to TRBJ2-3; D may be TRBD2 (5 bases). Trimming shortened V by 7 bases and J by 1 base, and 16 bases separated the two germline ends. CDR3 length equals 15 residues. Germline V gene sequence: CDR1 SGHRS, CDR2 YFSETQ. The CDR3 DNA is TGCGCCAGCGGCGTGGGTGAGAGGGGCACAGATACGCAGTATTTT. This encodes CASGVGERGTDTQYF.

This clone was seen a single time. The J gene is TRBJ2-3, the V gene TRBV4-1, with 8 positions matching TRBD2. Germline assignment: CDR1 MGHRA and CDR2 YSYEKL. V shed 6 bases, J shed 0 bases, and the junction held 5 bases outside the gene matches. The CDR3 extends over 15 amino acids. The CDR3 reads CASRAASGSTDTQYF. The CDR3 DNA sequence: TGCGCCAGCAGAGCAGCTAGCGGGAGCACAGATACGCAGTATTTT.

This chain uses TRBV29-1 with TRBJ2-1; 10 positions match TRBD2. V lost 4 bases and J lost 6; bases outside the gene matches: 9. This CDR3 comprises 15 residues. CDR1 and CDR2 (germline): SQVTM, ANQGSEA. This CDR3 reads CSVGYSSGSPNEQFF. The CDR3 region has the DNA TGCAGCGTTGGATACTCTAGCGGGAGCCCCAATGAGCAGTTCTTC.

The rearrangement links TRBV5-1 to TRBJ1-4; weak D call: TRBD1 (5 bases). V was trimmed by 6 bases and J by 5 bases, leaving 14 bases between them. The CDR3 totals 14 residues. CDR1 is SGHRS, CDR2 YFSETQ, per germline. The CDR3: CASTPDRYNEKLFF. CDR3 DNA: TGCGCCAGCACCCCCGACAGATACAATGAAAAACTGTTTTTT.

CDR3 loop: CASSPRTAGIETQYF. CDR3 nucleotides: TGTGCCAGCAGCCCCAGGACGGCGGGGATCGAGACCCAGTACTTC. V gene TRBV7-3 combines with J gene TRBJ2-5, with a tentative D call TRBD2 (6 bases). This CDR3 spans 15 amino acids. V lost 5 bases and J 5 bases, leaving 18 bases between the germline ends. Germline CDR1 SGHTA, CDR2 FQGTGA.

The CDR3 coding sequence is TGCGCCTCCAGGAGGTCCGGAGGGCGTAATAGCAATCAGCCCCAGCATTTT. This sequence encodes CASRRSGGRNSNQPQHF. The chain couples TRBV10-1 to TRBJ1-5; D not resolved. CDR3 length: 17 amino acids. The V end was cut by 11 bases, the J end by 0 bases, with 23 bases between. Germline assignment: CDR1 WNHNN and CDR2 SYGVQD (reference sequence).

This clone was picked up a small number of times. The chain uses TRBV4-1 and TRBJ1-2, with D hard to call. Germline assignment: CDR1 MGHRA and CDR2 YSYEKL. V lost 1 base and J lost 2, with 8 bases in between. The CDR3 is made up of 14 amino acids. Here the CDR3 DNA reads TGCGCCAGCAGCCAAGTTGCACAGAACTATGGCTACACCTTC. Translation gives CASSQVAQNYGYTF.

The chain uses TRBV18 and TRBJ1-5; perhaps TRBD1 as D (6 bases). Trimming stripped 5 bases from V and 4 bases from J, with 21 bases between. Germline CDR1 reads KGHSH; CDR2 reads LQKENI. The CDR3 extends over 17 amino acids. CDR3 sequence reads: CASSLGDLGQDNQPQHF. CDR3 nucleotide sequence: TGTGCCAGCTCATTGGGGGATCTGGGACAAGATAATCAGCCCCAGCATTTT.

V and J are TRBV7-2 and TRBJ2-5, with a tentative D call TRBD2 (5 bases). Looked up from germline, CDR1 is SGHTA and CDR2 is FQGNSA. The V end was cut by 7 bases, the J end by 5 bases, with 23 bases between. This CDR3 region has 16 residues. CDR3 loop: CASNTGLGRVGETQYF. CDR3 nucleotides: TGTGCCAGCAACACTGGACTCGGGCGGGTAGGCGAGACCCAGTACTTC.

V usage is TRBV19 and J usage is TRBJ2-5, with 12 bases identical to TRBD2. CDR1 is LNHDA and CDR2 is SQIVND in the germline V gene (reference sequence). V dropped 5 bases and J dropped 13; count of bases not matched to a gene: 23. This CDR3 comprises 18 residues. The CDR3 region has the DNA TGTGCCAGTAGTGTTTGGACTAGCGGGAATAACGGTTCCGGGCCCTGGTACTTC. Translation: CASSVWTSGNNGSGPWYF.

V and J are TRBV2 and TRBJ2-5, with D unresolved. The CDR3 contains 12 residues. Germline-derived CDR1 and CDR2 are SNHLY and FYNNEI. V shed 6 bases and J shed 3 bases, with 8 bases lying between them. The CDR3 bases are TGTGCCAGCAGCGGTGATGAAGAGACCCAGTACTTC. Protein product: CASSGDEETQYF.

The chain carries TRBV4-1 and TRBJ2-5; D may be TRBD2 (6 bases). Germline V lookup: CDR1 MGHRA, CDR2 YSYEKL. There are 13 residues in the CDR3. V was cut by 1 base and J by 13 bases, with 16 bases left in between. The CDR3 DNA reads as TGCGCCAGCAGCCAAGTTGGGTCGGGGGTAAGGTACTTC. Translating it yields CASSQVGSGVRYF.

This chain uses TRBV5-1 with TRBJ1-6; TRBD1 matches at 8 bases. The CDR3 loop spans 13 amino acids. In germline, CDR1 is SGHRS, CDR2 YFSETQ. The trim removed 4 bases at V and 7 bases at J, leaving 1 base unmatched. The CDR3 sequence: CASSRDRNSPLHF. As DNA, the CDR3 is TGCGCCAGCAGCCGGGACAGGAATTCACCCCTCCACTTT.

There are a few counts of this clone. This sequence joins TRBV7-9 and TRBJ1-1; 7 nucleotides line up with TRBD1. The V and J ends lost 5 bases and 3 bases, in that order; junction bases with no gene match: 3. The CDR3 is 13 amino acids. Germline V gives CDR1 SEHNR, CDR2 FQNEAQ (reference sequence). The CDR3 region is CASSRGTDTEAFF. For the CDR3, the DNA is TGTGCCAGCAGCCGTGGGACAGACACTGAAGCTTTCTTT.

This rearrangement joins TRBV2 to TRBJ2-7; 15 positions agree with TRBD2. Trimming cost V 4 bases and J 6 bases; bases outside gene matches: 4. Germline CDR1 and CDR2: SNHLY and FYNNEI. The length of the CDR3 is 15 residues. CDR3: CASSGTSGGAVEQYF. In DNA form, the CDR3 reads TGTGCCAGCAGTGGGACTAGCGGGGGGGCTGTCGAGCAGTACTTC.